One and the same sample provided the 18 T cell receptor beta chains below, sequenced in a study of beta chain features in type 1 diabetes. These receptors' targets are unknown. Expressed TCRB transcripts were sequenced because the entire RNA isolate underwent reverse transcription. TCRdb keeps only in-frame clones here, not all; method: immunoSEQ multiplex PCR. This table holds about 150,000 clones, roughly 7.1% found once. The study's findings and limits: All four CD4+ subsets from Type 1 diabetes patients carried moderately but significantly shorter TCRB CDR3s.

Sequenced: central memory CD4+ T cells from blood. The receptors derive from a woman aged 40 to 50 with type 1 diabetes.

CDR3: CASSLYSGSKDEQFF. The CDR3 DNA is TGTGCCAGCAGTTTATATAGCGGGAGTAAGGATGAGCAGTTCTTC. V and J are TRBV28 and TRBJ2-1, with TRBD2 identical over 9 bases. The CDR3 has 15 residues. Germline CDR1 is MDHEN and CDR2 is SYDVKM. V shed 1 base and J 8 bases; nucleotides not matched to a gene: 6.

This clone was detected many times. The chain combines TRBV30 with TRBJ1-2; D not certain. V dropped 0 bases and J dropped 8 bases, with 10 bases sitting between them. The CDR3 covers 12 residues. The V gene's germline CDR1 is GTSNPN and CDR2 SVGIG (reference sequence). CDR3 sequence reads: CAWSVSRRGYTF. DNA of the CDR3: TGTGCCTGGAGTGTCTCCCGCAGAGGCTACACCTTC.

This clone occurred a few times. The chain joins TRBV7-2 to TRBJ1-1; D call uncertain. The CDR3 has 14 residues. Trimming left V 5 bases short and J 6 bases short, with 16 bases between. Looked up from germline, CDR1 is SGHTA and CDR2 is FQGNSA. CDR3 sequence: CASSQLRGGSEAFF. For the CDR3, the DNA is TGTGCCAGCAGCCAACTGCGAGGAGGATCTGAAGCTTTCTTT.

This chain links TRBV5-5 with TRBJ1-5; D perhaps matches TRBD1 (5 bases). Trimming stripped 0 bases from V and 6 bases from J, with 13 bases between. CDR1 and CDR2 (germline): SGHKS, YYEKEE (reference sequence). The CDR3 contains 15 residues. In DNA form, the CDR3 reads TGTGCCAGCAGCTTGGCAGGGTATTCGGCTCAGCCCCAGCATTTT. Its protein product is CASSLAGYSAQPQHF.

This clone came up a few times. The CDR3 DNA follows: TGCGCCAGCAGCCTCCGGGACAGGGAAGGGACTGAAGCTTTCTTT. Protein: CASSLRDREGTEAFF. The chain combines TRBV5-1 with TRBJ1-1; the match to TRBD1 covers 9 bases. The ends lost 4 bases at V and 5 bases at J; junction bases unmatched: 9. This CDR3 has 15 residues. The germline CDR1 and CDR2 sequences are SGHRS and YFSETQ.

This clone was counted between two and nine times. The CDR3, as DNA: TGTGCCAGCAGCGTAACCGGGACTAGCGGAAACAATGAGCAGTTCTTC. Protein: CASSVTGTSGNNEQFF. V and J are TRBV9 and TRBJ2-1, with 11 bases matching TRBD2. The CDR3 length is 16 residues. V lost 1 base to trimming and J lost 5 bases; unmatched junction nucleotides: 5. Germline assignment: CDR1 SGDLS and CDR2 YYNGEE.

This clone came up a few times. The chain recombines TRBV14 with TRBJ1-2; D is ambiguous. V was cut by 1 base and J by 9 bases, with 12 bases left in between. In germline, CDR1 is SGHDN, CDR2 FVKESK. There are 13 residues in the CDR3. Written as DNA, the CDR3 is TGTGCCAGCAGCCAAGTGTTTAGTTTGAGCTACACCTTC. Translating gives CASSQVFSLSYTF.

The gene calls are TRBV7-9 and TRBJ2-5; D gene ambiguous. There are 15 residues in the CDR3. The V end was cut by 0 bases, the J end by 3 bases, with 11 bases between. Germline V gene data show CDR1 as SEHNR and CDR2 as FQNEAQ (reference sequence). CDR3 residues: CASSLASRGKETQYF. The CDR3 DNA follows: TGTGCCAGCAGCTTAGCCTCCCGAGGAAAAGAGACCCAGTACTTC.

This chain links TRBV6-1 with TRBJ2-5; 11 positions agree with TRBD1. Germline V gene lookup returns CDR1 MNHNS and CDR2 SASEGT. V was pared by 6 bases and J by 1 base, with 1 base of the junction left unmatched. This CDR3 has 14 residues. CDR3 residues: CASRGTGGQETQYF. The CDR3 region has the DNA TGTGCCAGCAGAGGGACAGGGGGCCAAGAGACCCAGTACTTC.

This clone was seen more than once but under ten times. The V call is TRBV6-5, the J call TRBJ2-3, with D possibly TRBD2 on 5 matching bases. Germline lookup yields CDR1 MNHEY and CDR2 SVGAGI. Trimming left V 5 bases short and J 4 bases short, with 10 bases between. The CDR3 is 13 residues long. CDR3 DNA sequence: TGTGCCAGCAGTACTAGTCCGGCAGATACGCAGTATTTT. This codes for CASSTSPADTQYF.

This clone was detected a few times. V is TRBV9 and J is TRBJ1-1, with 7 bases identical to TRBD1. The CDR3 sequence is 14 residues long. Germline CDR1 and CDR2: SGDLS and YYNGEE. V lost 4 bases to trimming and J lost 7 bases; unmatched junction nucleotides: 10. The CDR3 sequence: CASSPSRGTVEAFF. The DNA of the CDR3 is TGTGCCAGCAGCCCATCGCGCGGGACAGTTGAAGCTTTCTTT.

The chain combines TRBV30 with TRBJ2-7, with a tentative D call TRBD2 (5 bases). The CDR3 extends over 13 amino acids. The germline V gene has CDR1 GTSNPN and CDR2 SVGIG (reference sequence). V lost 2 bases to trimming and J lost 6 bases, with 14 bases between them. The CDR3 spells CAWSRPGSGEQYF. CDR3 coding DNA: TGTGCCTGGAGTCGCCCGGGGAGTGGCGAGCAGTACTTC.

CDR3 coding DNA: TGTGCCAGCAGTCAACCATACAGACAGGGTTGGAACAATGAGCAGTTCTTC. Protein sequence: CASSQPYRQGWNNEQFF. The chain joins TRBV28 to TRBJ2-1; 7 bases align to TRBD1. In germline, CDR1 is MDHEN, CDR2 SYDVKM. This CDR3 spans 17 amino acids. The junction had 15 bases not matched to a gene; V was cut back by 5 bases and J by 5 bases.

This chain links TRBV9 with TRBJ1-5; D not resolved. The CDR3 sequence is 13 residues long. V was shortened by 0 bases and J by 6 bases, with 7 bases between the two germline ends. CDR1 and CDR2 from the germline V gene are SGDLS and YYNGEE. CDR3 sequence reads: CASSVAGGQPQHF. CDR3 nucleotides: TGTGCCAGCAGCGTAGCAGGAGGTCAGCCCCAGCATTTT. Filled out from reference TRBV9 and TRBJ1-5, the complete variable domain reads DSGVTQTPKHLITATGQRVTLRCSPRSGDLSVYWYQQSLDQGLQFLIQYYNGEERAKGNILERFSAQQFPDLHSELNLSSLELGDSALYFCASSVAGGQPQHFGDGTRLSIL.

A few counts support this clone. The chain carries TRBV7-9 and TRBJ1-2; the D is unclear. The germline V gene encodes CDR1 SEHNR and CDR2 FQNEAQ (reference sequence). This CDR3 region has 16 residues. Trimming removed 4 bases at V and 8 bases at J, with 23 bases between. This CDR3 reads CASSSTNMWSSQGYTF. The CDR3 bases are TGTGCCAGCAGCTCAACAAATATGTGGTCCTCCCAGGGCTACACCTTC.

The chain uses TRBV5-1 and TRBJ2-7, with 10 bases lining up with TRBD2. The CDR3 consists of 13 residues. V lost 3 bases, J lost 6 bases, and 3 bases stayed unmatched. Germline V gene data show CDR1 as SGHRS and CDR2 as YFSETQ. CDR3 bases: TGCGCCAGCAGCTGGAGCGGGAGGGTCGAGCAGTACTTC. Translating it yields CASSWSGRVEQYF.

In its sample, this clone was seen many times. This chain uses TRBV30 with TRBJ2-3; 11 positions match TRBD2. J gave up 1 base and V 0 bases, and 9 bases lay outside the gene matches. Germline V CDR1 and CDR2: GTSNPN, SVGIG (reference sequence). The CDR3 has 18 amino acids. The CDR3 loop is CAWSVGSGRVRRTDTQYF. Written as DNA, the CDR3 is TGTGCCTGGAGTGTAGGTAGCGGGAGGGTCCGGCGCACAGATACGCAGTATTTT.

V is TRBV7-2 and J is TRBJ2-6; maybe TRBD1 (7 bases). Per germline, CDR1 SGHTA and CDR2 FQGNSA. Trimming removed 2 bases at V and 11 bases at J, with 13 bases between. There are 14 residues in the CDR3. DNA of the CDR3: TGTGCCAGCAGCTTACAGGGGGGCCAGGACGTCCTGACTTTC. Its protein is CASSLQGGQDVLTF.